Listed below are T cell receptor beta chains from one sample, sequenced in a study of blood T cell repertoires in COVID-19. Sequenced by immunoSEQ multiplex PCR; TCRdb stores in-frame clones only, minus some. The sample shows approximately 140,000 clones, approximately 86% of them seen only once. Input material: PBMCs or T cells enriched from blood (not recorded which). The receptors here all came from a woman in her thirties or forties who had been exposed to COVID-19. Each CDR3 is given with its conserved first and last residue. A D gene is named only where the DNA matches it firmly. A clone size is listed for some rows: how often the clone was seen (once, few, many), or a class if it is expanded.

>-|-|TRBJ1-3|TRBV6-5
TGTGCCAGCAGGACAGATAACACTGGAAACACCATATATTTT
CASRTDNTGNTIYF
>TRBD1|-|TRBJ2-7|TRBV19
TGTGCCAGTAGTATTCTGGCCTCCGGGACAGGGATTCCCGAGCAGTACTTC
CASSILASGTGIPEQYF
>-|once|TRBJ2-3|TRBV7-2
TGTGCCAGCAGTACCGACTGGATAGATACGCAGTATTTT
CASSTDWIDTQYF
>-|-|TRBJ2-1|TRBV19
TGTGCCAGTAGTAGAGGAGGGGTTGGTGAGCAGTTCTTC
CASSRGGVGEQFF
>-|-|TRBJ1-3|TRBV7-8
TGTGCCAGCAGCTTAGCGTTAGGGGTAGGAAACACCATATATTTT
CASSLALGVGNTIYF
>-|-|TRBJ1-5|TRBV4-1
TGCGCCAGCAGCCCGGGCCCTAGGGGTCAGCCCCAGCATTTT
CASSPGPRGQPQHF
>-|-|TRBJ2-6|TRBV14
TGTGCCAGCAGCCAAGAGGGTAGAGGAGCCCTGACTTTC
CASSQEGRGALTF
>TRBD1|-|TRBJ1-2|TRBV28
TGTGCCAGCAGCCCCGGGACAGGGAACTATGGCTACACCTTC
CASSPGTGNYGYTF
>-|few|TRBJ2-7|TRBV6-5
TGTGCCAGCAGTCATCCCCCCAGGGGGAGGTACGAGCAGTACTTC
CASSHPPRGRYEQYF
>TRBD1|-|TRBJ1-4|TRBV27
TGTGCCAGCAGTTTCCAGGACAGGAATGAAAAACTGTTTTTT
CASSFQDRNEKLFF
>TRBD1|few|TRBJ1-3|TRBV9
TGTGCCAGCAGCGTAGAGCTTCTGGCAGGGGGAGGAAACACCATATATTTT
CASSVELLAGGGNTIYF
>-|-|TRBJ2-7|TRBV19
TGTGCCAGTATCCCGAGGTACGAGCAGTACTTC
CASIPRYEQYF
>TRBD2|-|TRBJ2-1|TRBV7-9
TGTGCCAGCACCTTACTAGCGGGGGGCCAAAACAATGAGCAGTTCTTC
CASTLLAGGQNNEQFF
>TRBD1|few|TRBJ1-1|TRBV11-1
TGTGCCAGCAGCAAATACAGGGGACTGAACACTGAAGCTTTCTTT
CASSKYRGLNTEAFF
>TRBD2|-|TRBJ2-7|TRBV6-2/TRBV6-3
TGTGCCAGCAGTTTGCGAGTAGCGGGAGTTCGACACGAGCAGTACTTC
CASSLRVAGVRHEQYF
>-|-|TRBJ2-2|TRBV4-1
TGCGCCAGCAGCCAAGTCTCCTTGCAGTCCACCGGGGAGCTGTTTTTT
CASSQVSLQSTGELFF
>-|-|TRBJ2-2|TRBV15
TGTGCCACCAGCAGAGTTAGTCTAGATCCCGGGGAGCTGTTTTTT
CATSRVSLDPGELFF
>TRBD1|-|TRBJ1-5|TRBV27
TGTGCCAGCAGCCGAGGGACAGGGGTCCAGCCCCAGCATTTT
CASSRGTGVQPQHF
>TRBD1|-|TRBJ1-2|TRBV27
TGTGCCAGCAGTACGACTGACAGGGCGAGCGGCTACACCTTC
CASSTTDRASGYTF
>-|-|TRBJ2-6|TRBV25-1
TGTGCCAGCAGTGAACAGGGGCTTACTGGGGCCAACGTCCTGACTTTC
CASSEQGLTGANVLTF
>TRBD2|-|TRBJ2-3|TRBV19
TGTGCCAGTATAGGCGGGAGGGTTACAGATACGCAGTATTTT
CASIGGRVTDTQYF
>-|-|TRBJ2-5|TRBV2
TGTGCCAGCAGTGAAGCGCGGCTAGCTGAGACCCAGTACTTC
CASSEARLAETQYF
>TRBD2|-|TRBJ2-1|TRBV5-4
TGTGCCAGCAGCTTGTCCGCTACTAGCGGGGGGGCAAATGAGCAGTTCTTC
CASSLSATSGGANEQFF
>-|-|TRBJ2-2|TRBV6-5
TGTGCCAGCGATTCAGGGGAAAAGGCCGGGGAGCTGTTTTTT
CASDSGEKAGELFF
>-|-|TRBJ2-3|TRBV11-3
TGTGCCAGCAGCTTAGGCGGGGCGAGGACAGATACGCAGTATTTT
CASSLGGARTDTQYF
>-|-|TRBJ1-3|TRBV19
TGTGCCAGTATTGCGTCCTTCTCTGGAAACACCATATATTTT
CASIASFSGNTIYF
>TRBD1|-|TRBJ1-2|TRBV9
TGTGCCAGCAGCGGAGGGGGACAGAAAAACTATGGCTACACCTTC
CASSGGGQKNYGYTF
>-|-|TRBJ1-2|TRBV3-1/TRBV3-2
TGTGCCAGCAGCCAAGACCTTGACAGATACAACTATGGCTACACCTTC
CASSQDLDRYNYGYTF
>TRBD2|few|TRBJ2-1|TRBV5-1
TGCGCCAGCAGCCCGAGCCCCTCTAGCGGGGGCTACAATGAGCAGTTCTTC
CASSPSPSSGGYNEQFF
>-|-|TRBJ1-2|TRBV14
TGTGCCAGCAGGCAAGAGGGAGAATATGGCTACACCTTC
CASRQEGEYGYTF
>-|-|TRBJ2-2|TRBV28
TGTGCCAGCAGCCCTTTGAGGGGCGGGGCCGGGGAGCTGTTTTTT
CASSPLRGGAGELFF
>-|-|TRBJ1-1|TRBV12-3/TRBV12-4
TGTGCCAGCAGCCAGAGCCGAGGCACTGAAGCTTTCTTT
CASSQSRGTEAFF
>TRBD1|-|TRBJ1-5|TRBV19
TGTGCCAGTAGTATGGGAACAGGGGGCTGGAATCAGCCCCAGCATTTT
CASSMGTGGWNQPQHF
>TRBD1|-|TRBJ1-3|TRBV7-9
TGTGCCAGCAGCTTCACGGGACAGGGCATTCGGAACACCATATATTTT
CASSFTGQGIRNTIYF
>-|-|TRBJ1-1|TRBV3-1/TRBV3-2
TGTGCCAGCAGCCAAACTGCGGATGAAGCTTTCTTT
CASSQTADEAFF
>TRBD1|-|TRBJ1-2|TRBV28
TGTGCCAGCAGCTCCGGACAGGGCAGTCGCTATGGCTACACCTTC
CASSSGQGSRYGYTF